Listed here are 14 T cell receptor beta chains from one sample, sequenced in a study of T cell repertoires in cytomegalovirus infection. TCRdb reprocessed the reads via MiXCR and lists one record per CDR3 protein. The profile shows around 900,000 distinct CDR3 sequences, approximately 30% of them singletons. These receptors' antigens are unknown. The sequencing used cultured CD8+ T cells from PBMCs, collected from culture after CMV antigen stimulation. These receptors came from a human donor in good health (CMV status not recorded). Some clones in this sample may be carry-over from other donors' samples.

The genes are TRBV7-9 and TRBJ2-1, with TRBD2 matching over 8 bases. The V gene end was trimmed by 4 bases and the J gene end by 0 bases; junction bases not matched to a gene: 5. This CDR3 has 16 amino acids. Germline V lookup: CDR1 SEHNR, CDR2 FQNEAQ (reference sequence). In DNA, the CDR3 is TGTGCCAGCAGCTCCGCTAGCGGGCGCTCCTACAATGAGCAGTTCTTC. This encodes CASSSASGRSYNEQFF.

The chain couples TRBV10-1 to TRBJ1-2, with D maybe TRBD1 (5 bases). Trimming took 4 bases from V and 6 from J, leaving 21 bases between them. The CDR3 extends over 16 amino acids. Looked up from germline, CDR1 is WNHNN and CDR2 is SYGVQD (reference sequence). CDR3 DNA sequence: TGCGCCAGCAGTGCCCTAGGGGACTCTTTTGAGAATGGCTACACCTTC. Translated: CASSALGDSFENGYTF.

This chain joins TRBV7-2 and TRBJ1-6; D unclear. V dropped 2 bases and J dropped 6 bases, with 11 bases sitting between them. This CDR3 spans 15 amino acids. Germline V lookup: CDR1 SGHTA, CDR2 FQGNSA. The DNA of the CDR3 is TGTGCCAGCAGCTTATCCCCAGCCGCTAATTCACCCCTCCACTTT. Encoded protein: CASSLSPAANSPLHF.

This chain links TRBV18 with TRBJ2-7; 12 bases agree with TRBD2. The CDR3 totals 15 residues. Germline CDR1 KGHSH, CDR2 LQKENI. The V and J ends lost 4 bases and 4 bases, in that order; junction bases with no gene match: 5. CDR3 residues: CASSLGTSGLYEQYV. The CDR3 DNA reads TGTGCCAGCTCACTCGGGACTAGCGGGCTATACGAGCAGTACGTC.

The V call is TRBV6-2 or TRBV6-3, the J call TRBJ2-2, with 8 bases matching TRBD1. Germline CDR1 is MNHEY and CDR2 is SVGEGT. V gave up 6 bases and J gave up 1 base; unmatched junction bases: 10. The length of the CDR3 is 17 residues. CDR3 sequence (DNA): TGTGCCAGCAGCTCAGACAGGGGTGATATGAACACCGGGGAGCTGTTTTTT. It yields the protein CASSSDRGDMNTGELFF.

V usage is TRBV10-3 and J usage is TRBJ2-3; possible D gene TRBD2, 5 bases. The CDR3 is made up of 14 amino acids. Trimming left V 2 bases short and J 0 bases short, with 6 bases between. Germline CDR1 is ENHRY and CDR2 is SYGVKD. CDR3 in amino acids: CAISEEGSTDTQYF. The CDR3 region has the DNA TGTGCCATCAGTGAGGAGGGTAGCACAGATACGCAGTATTTT.

This clonotype was seen only a few times. V usage is TRBV4-3 and J usage is TRBJ1-4; D is ambiguous. The CDR3 consists of 14 residues. V lost 1 base to trimming and J lost 7 bases, with 10 bases between them. Germline CDR1 LGHNA, CDR2 YSLEER. CDR3 in amino acids: CASSQVVWSEKLFF. CDR3 DNA sequence: TGCGCCAGCAGCCAAGTGGTCTGGAGTGAAAAACTGTTTTTT.

CDR3 amino acids: CASSQVLGSSYNEQFF. The CDR3 DNA sequence: TGCGCCAGCAGCCAAGTTTTGGGGAGCTCCTACAATGAGCAGTTCTTC. The rearrangement links TRBV4-1 to TRBJ2-1; D may be TRBD2 (5 bases). The germline V gene encodes CDR1 MGHRA and CDR2 YSYEKL. Trimming removed 1 base at V and 0 bases at J, with 10 bases between. The CDR3 length is 16 residues.

CDR3 region: CASSTAGGNGELFF. CDR3 sequence (DNA): TGTGCCAGCAGCACCGCGGGGGGTAACGGGGAGCTGTTTTTT. The V and J genes are TRBV7-2 and TRBJ2-2; 8 nucleotides match TRBD2. Germline CDR1 is SGHTA and CDR2 is FQGNSA. V was clipped by 5 bases and J by 7 bases; unmatched bases: 6. This CDR3 comprises 14 residues. The variable domain in full, with the rest retrieved from reference TRBV7-2 and TRBJ2-2, is GAGVSQSPSNKVTEKGKDVELRCDPISGHTALYWYRQSLGQGLEFLIYFQGNSAPDKSGLPSDRFSAERTGGSVSTLTIQRTQQEDSAVYLCASSTAGGNGELFFGEGSRLTVL.

This clonotype has more than one count but fewer than ten. The CDR3 region has the DNA TGTGCCATCAGTGAGCAGGGAGTGAGGCATGGCTACACCTTC. It is translated as CAISEQGVRHGYTF. This chain connects TRBV10-3 to TRBJ1-2; D may be TRBD1 (5 bases). V lost 2 bases and J lost 6, with 13 bases in between. The length of the CDR3 is 14 residues. From germline, CDR1 is ENHRY and CDR2 SYGVKD.

This clonotype was seen once. This may come from a read error, since a much larger clone is one base off. This chain connects TRBV6-1 to TRBJ1-2; D is unresolved. This CDR3 has 16 residues. Germline assignment: CDR1 MNHNS and CDR2 SASEGT. Trimming took 1 base from V and 4 from J, leaving 16 bases between them. CDR3: CASSEELRRPAYGYTF. The CDR3 bases are TGTGCCAGCAGTGAAGAGCTAAGGAGGCCGGCCTATGGCTACACCTTC.

This clonotype was detected many times. The chain combines TRBV11-2 with TRBJ2-3, with 7 bases aligning to TRBD1. Germline V gives CDR1 SGHAT, CDR2 FQNNGV. This CDR3 has 15 amino acids. V shed 5 bases and J 3 bases; nucleotides not matched to a gene: 8. CDR3 DNA sequence: TGTGCCAGCAGCCTCGACAGGGTGCCTACAGATACGCAGTATTTT. Amino acids: CASSLDRVPTDTQYF. Based on the CDR3 plus reference TRBV11-2 and TRBJ2-3, the full variable domain is EAGVAQSPRYKIIEKRQSVAFWCNPISGHATLYWYQQILGQGPKLLIQFQNNGVVDDSQLPKDRFSAERLKGVDSTLKIQPAKLEDSAVYLCASSLDRVPTDTQYFGPGTRLTVL.

This rearrangement joins TRBV27 to TRBJ2-1; 11 nucleotides agree with TRBD2. The CDR3 contains 15 residues. Germline V lookup: CDR1 MNHEY, CDR2 SMNVEV (reference sequence). V lost 7 bases and J lost 10; bases outside the gene matches: 12. The CDR3, as DNA: TGTGCCAGCACCCTGACTAGCGGGGTAGCCCGGGAGCAGTTCTTC. This sequence encodes CASTLTSGVAREQFF.

In this sample, this clonotype turned up many times. The rearrangement uses TRBV7-2 and TRBJ1-3; D gene unclear. V lost 3 bases and J lost 2, with 8 bases in between. Germline CDR1 SGHTA, CDR2 FQGNSA. The CDR3 loop spans 14 amino acids. The CDR3 region is CASSFLTAGNTIYF. As DNA, the CDR3 is TGTGCCAGCAGCTTTCTTACAGCTGGAAACACCATATATTTT.